The 21 T cell receptor beta chains given below trace back to one sample, sequenced in a study of shared clonotypes between healthy human individuals. TCRdb's copy holds only in-frame clones and misses some; the assay was immunoSEQ multiplex PCR. The sample includes fewer than 850,000 clones, about nine tenths of them seen just once. Sequencing was performed on memory CD8+ T cells from PBMCs. The subset was: CD45RO+ cells pooled with CCR7-negative TemRA cells. The receptor set was obtained from a man younger than 35 in good health. Some clones in this sample may be carry-over from other donors' samples.

This clone was detected only a few times. V is TRBV4-1 and J is TRBJ2-1; 7 positions agree with TRBD1. The CDR3 covers 14 residues. With V trimmed by 2 bases and J by 5 bases, 3 bases remained unmatched. Germline loops: CDR1 MGHRA, CDR2 YSYEKL. DNA of the CDR3: TGCGCCAGCAGCCAACGGACAGGCAACAATGAGCAGTTCTTC. Its translation is CASSQRTGNNEQFF.

The rearrangement links TRBV27 to TRBJ2-7; TRBD2 matches at 11 bases. This CDR3 spans 16 amino acids. The V gene's germline CDR1 is MNHEY and CDR2 SMNVEV (reference sequence). After removal of 7 bases from V and 4 bases from J, the junction contained 12 bases not matched to a gene. In DNA, the CDR3 is TGTGCCAGCACCCCGGGGGGTAGCGGGAGGGTGTACGAGCAGTACTTC. It encodes CASTPGGSGRVYEQYF.

The CDR3 spells CASSHRRGVTGNTIYF. In DNA, the CDR3 is TGTGCCAGCAGCCACCGGCGGGGGGTTACCGGAAACACCATATATTTT. V and J are TRBV14 and TRBJ1-3; weak D call: TRBD1 (5 bases). Trimming stripped 3 bases from V and 4 bases from J, with 16 bases between. CDR3 length: 16 residues. CDR1 and CDR2 (germline): SGHDN, FVKESK.

This chain connects TRBV27 to TRBJ2-1; D is uncertain. The CDR3 has 14 amino acids. Trimming left V 5 bases short and J 6 bases short, with 14 bases between. Per the germline V gene, CDR1 is MNHEY and CDR2 is SMNVEV (reference sequence). The CDR3 DNA sequence: TGTGCCAGCAGTCCCGGTGGTCTCCCCAATGAGCAGTTCTTC. Protein product: CASSPGGLPNEQFF.

V usage is TRBV6-1 and J usage is TRBJ1-2, with D unclear. Trimming removed 2 bases at V and 6 bases at J, with 25 bases between. This CDR3 region has 18 residues. Germline V gene sequence: CDR1 MNHNS, CDR2 SASEGT. DNA for the CDR3: TGTGCCAGCAGTGAAAGGGTTTCTCGGACCCCGGCAGGAAATGGCTACACCTTC. Protein sequence: CASSERVSRTPAGNGYTF.

This clone turned up a few times. In nucleotides, the CDR3 is TGTGCCACCAGCAGAGATCGAGGGACTGAAGCTTTCTTT. This codes for CATSRDRGTEAFF. This chain uses TRBV15 with TRBJ1-1; D is unresolved. The V gene lost 0 bases and the J gene lost 5 bases, with 7 bases spanning the gap. CDR3 length: 13 amino acids. Germline V gene data show CDR1 as LNHNV and CDR2 as YYDKDF (reference sequence).

This CDR3 is CASSIDLEATEAFF. CDR3 DNA sequence: TGTGCCAGTAGTATAGATCTTGAGGCGACGGAAGCTTTCTTT. The genes are TRBV19 and TRBJ1-1; unclear D gene. Deletions cut 0 bases from V and 8 bases from J, with 13 bases between. The germline CDR1 and CDR2 sequences are LNHDA and SQIVND (reference sequence). This CDR3 contains 14 residues. The full variable domain, rest sourced from reference TRBV19 and TRBJ1-1, is DGGITQSPKYLFRKEGQNVTLSCEQNLNHDAMYWYRQDPGQGLRLIYYSQIVNDFQKGDIAEGYSVSREKKESFPLTVTSAQKNPTAFYLCASSIDLEATEAFFGQGTRLTVV.

The DNA for the CDR3 is TGTGCCAGCAGTTTAAGGGGGCGGTGGACCGGGGAGCTGTTTTTT. It encodes CASSLRGRWTGELFF. This chain joins TRBV27 and TRBJ2-2; TRBD1 aligns across 7 bases. The CDR3 has 15 amino acids. Germline trimming cut 2 bases from V and 5 bases from J; bases unmatched to any gene: 5. Looked up from germline, CDR1 is MNHEY and CDR2 is SMNVEV (reference sequence).

Concerning this clone itself: The sample has other DNA sequences that encode this CDR3 too. The gene calls are TRBV5-6 and TRBJ2-7, with TRBD1 identical over 8 bases. This CDR3 region has 14 residues. The germline V gene encodes CDR1 SGHDT and CDR2 YYEEEE. J lost 1 base, V lost 2 bases, and 2 bases had no gene match. In DNA form, the CDR3 reads TGTGCCAGCAGCTTCGGGACAGGTTCCTACGAGCAGTACTTC. This gives the protein CASSFGTGSYEQYF.

The chain combines TRBV7-9 with TRBJ1-4; D is unresolved. CDR3 length equals 15 residues. Germline V gives CDR1 SEHNR, CDR2 FQNEAQ (reference sequence). The V gene lost 5 bases and the J gene lost 1 base, with 11 bases spanning the gap. CDR3 amino acids: CASSNRQETNEKLFF. As DNA, the CDR3 is TGTGCCAGCAGCAACCGACAAGAAACTAATGAAAAACTGTTTTTT.

CDR3 coding DNA: TGTGCCAGCAGTTATCTTTCGAACACTGAAGCTTTCTTT. Translating it yields CASSYLSNTEAFF. The rearrangement joins TRBV6-5 to TRBJ1-1; D is uncertain. Trimming left V 3 bases short and J 1 base short, with 6 bases between. Germline V gene lookup returns CDR1 MNHEY and CDR2 SVGAGI. CDR3 length equals 13 residues.

This chain joins TRBV7-3 and TRBJ2-3; 10 positions match TRBD2. Germline assignment: CDR1 SGHTA and CDR2 FQGTGA. The V segment lost 5 bases and the J segment 1 base; nucleotides outside the gene matches: 3. The CDR3 has 15 residues. This chain's CDR3 is CASSHGTSGTDTQYF. CDR3 nucleotides: TGTGCCAGCAGCCACGGGACTAGCGGCACAGATACGCAGTATTTT.

V and J are TRBV5-1 and TRBJ1-4; TRBD1 might be the D (6 bases). The V end was cut by 0 bases, the J end by 0 bases, with 6 bases between. This CDR3 is 15 amino acids long. Germline V gene sequence: CDR1 SGHRS, CDR2 YFSETQ. CDR3 loop: CASSLGDTTNEKLFF. The DNA of the CDR3 is TGCGCCAGCAGCTTGGGGGACACAACTAATGAAAAACTGTTTTTT.

The chain carries TRBV7-9 and TRBJ1-6; weak D call: TRBD1 (5 bases). The CDR3 spans 15 residues. The ends were cut back, 3 bases at V and 6 bases at J, with 12 bases in the middle. CDR1 is SEHNR and CDR2 is FQNEAQ in the germline V gene (reference sequence). The CDR3 loop reads CASSLGGLGNSPLHF. The DNA of the CDR3 is TGTGCCAGCAGCTTGGGGGGGTTGGGTAATTCACCCCTCCACTTT.

The chain employs TRBV7-8 and TRBJ1-4, with 7 bases that match TRBD1. The CDR3 contains 16 residues. V trimming: 1 base; J trimming: 4 bases; junction bases outside the gene matches: 6. Germline CDR1 is SGHVS and CDR2 is FQNEAQ. CDR3 loop: CASSLDSGTVNEKLFF. The CDR3 DNA reads TGTGCCAGCAGCTTAGATTCCGGGACAGTTAATGAAAAACTGTTTTTT.

The genes are TRBV16 and TRBJ2-3, with no clear D. This CDR3 comprises 16 residues. V was pared by 0 bases and J by 0 bases, with 10 bases between. Per germline, CDR1 KGHSY and CDR2 FQNENV. As DNA, the CDR3 is TGTGCCAGCAGCCAATCCAAGGGTAGGAGCACAGATACGCAGTATTTT. Residues: CASSQSKGRSTDTQYF.

In this sample, this clone turned up a few times. DNA of the CDR3: TGTGCCACCAGCAGAGATCGGGGGAGGGCACAGCCCCAGCATTTT. Translated: CATSRDRGRAQPQHF. The rearrangement joins TRBV15 to TRBJ1-5; weak D call: TRBD1 (5 bases). Germline values: CDR1 LNHNV, CDR2 YYDKDF (reference sequence). The CDR3 sequence is 15 residues long. V was trimmed by 0 bases and J by 7 bases, leaving 13 bases between them.

This clone occurred a few times. The chain couples TRBV9 to TRBJ1-3; no clear D. Germline V gene sequence: CDR1 SGDLS, CDR2 YYNGEE. Trimming stripped 1 base from V and 8 bases from J, with 7 bases between. The CDR3 covers 12 residues. The CDR3 reads CASSVNEDTIYF. The CDR3 nucleotides are TGTGCCAGCAGCGTAAACGAGGACACCATATATTTT. Based on the CDR3 plus reference TRBV9 and TRBJ1-3, the full variable domain is DSGVTQTPKHLITATGQRVTLRCSPRSGDLSVYWYQQSLDQGLQFLIQYYNGEERAKGNILERFSAQQFPDLHSELNLSSLELGDSALYFCASSVNEDTIYFGEGSWLTVV.

CDR3 protein: CASSVGSGHQQYF. The DNA for the CDR3 is TGTGCCAGCAGCGTAGGGTCGGGACACCAGCAGTACTTC. This chain connects TRBV9 to TRBJ2-7; possibly TRBD1 for D (6 bases). The CDR3 runs 13 residues. CDR1 and CDR2 (germline): SGDLS, YYNGEE. Between the trimmed V and J ends, which lost 0 bases and 8 bases, there was a span of 12 bases.

The J gene is TRBJ1-2, the V gene TRBV4-2; D possibly corresponds to TRBD1 (5 bases). In germline, CDR1 is LGHNA, CDR2 YNFKEQ. The CDR3 is made up of 17 amino acids. V was clipped by 3 bases and J by 6 bases, with 23 bases between them. The CDR3 here is CASSHSGDHPAGDGYTF. DNA for the CDR3: TGTGCCAGCAGCCATTCCGGGGACCATCCAGCAGGTGATGGCTACACCTTC.

The chain carries TRBV4-1 and TRBJ2-5; 7 bases are a match to TRBD1. The DNA end is more similar to TRBJ2-7, so the J call may be wrong. This CDR3 has 15 residues. Germline CDR1 MGHRA, CDR2 YSYEKL. CDR3 sequence (DNA): TGCGCCAGCAGCCAAGTGACAGGGATGAAATACGAGCAGTACTTC. Translated, it gives CASSQVTGMKYEQYF.